This T cell receptor beta chain is drawn from a study of blood T cell repertoires in COVID-19. Study-wide background: The United States, Italy and Spain supplied acute and convalescent COVID-19 samples. T cells, B-cell-depleted T cells, or PBMCs provided the cDNA or gDNA that served as material.

As originally analysed: Researchers report that nucleated cell counts were estimated from reference gene primer amplification. The data were produced by immunoSEQ multiplex PCR, yet TCRdb's version contains in-frame clones alone and is incomplete. The D gene and trimming were derived from the DNA, and the V and J assignments and clone size from that table. The sample shows 20,000 to 30,000 clones, about 86% of them seen only once. This clone has more than one count but fewer than ten. Trimming took off 0 bases at V and 4 bases at J, with 6 bases between the two ends. The CDR3 is made up of 13 amino acids. Germline V gene lookup returns CDR1 SGHVS and CDR2 FQNEAQ.

This chain uses TRBV7-8 with TRBJ1-2; the D gene is possibly TRBD1 (6 bases). Sequencing input: peripheral blood. This sequence was found in a man between 70 and 80 years old with acute or convalescent COVID-19. CDR3 loop: CASSLAGGYGYTF. Here the CDR3 DNA reads TGTGCCAGCAGCTTAGCAGGGGGCTATGGCTACACCTTC.